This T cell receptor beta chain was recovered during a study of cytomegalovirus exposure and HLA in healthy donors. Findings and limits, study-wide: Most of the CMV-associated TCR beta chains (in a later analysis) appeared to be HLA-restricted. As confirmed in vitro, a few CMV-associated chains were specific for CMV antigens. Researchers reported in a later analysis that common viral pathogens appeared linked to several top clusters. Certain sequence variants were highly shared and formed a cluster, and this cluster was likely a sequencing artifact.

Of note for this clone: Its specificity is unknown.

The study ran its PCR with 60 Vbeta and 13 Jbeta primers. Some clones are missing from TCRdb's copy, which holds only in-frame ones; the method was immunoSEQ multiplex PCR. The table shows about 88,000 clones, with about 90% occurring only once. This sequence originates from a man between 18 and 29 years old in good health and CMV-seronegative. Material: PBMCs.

CDR3 sequence (DNA): TGTGCCAGCAGCGTAGTCAGTCACTCCTACAATGAGCAGTTCTTC. This translates into CASSVVSHSYNEQFF. The chain has TRBV9 and TRBJ2-1; no firm D call. V shed 0 bases and J shed 0 bases, with 7 bases lying between them. The CDR3 sequence is 15 residues long. The germline gives CDR1 SGDLS, CDR2 YYNGEE.